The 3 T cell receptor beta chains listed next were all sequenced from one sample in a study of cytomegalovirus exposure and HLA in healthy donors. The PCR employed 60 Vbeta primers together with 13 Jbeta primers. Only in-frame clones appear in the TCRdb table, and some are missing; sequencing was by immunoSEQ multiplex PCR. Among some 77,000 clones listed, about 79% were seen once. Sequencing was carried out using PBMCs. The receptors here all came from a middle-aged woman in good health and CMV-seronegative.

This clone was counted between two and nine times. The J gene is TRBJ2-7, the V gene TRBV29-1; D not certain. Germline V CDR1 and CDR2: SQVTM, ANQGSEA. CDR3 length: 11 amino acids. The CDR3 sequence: CSMWQAYEQYF. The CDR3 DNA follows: TGCAGTATGTGGCAGGCCTACGAGCAGTACTTC.

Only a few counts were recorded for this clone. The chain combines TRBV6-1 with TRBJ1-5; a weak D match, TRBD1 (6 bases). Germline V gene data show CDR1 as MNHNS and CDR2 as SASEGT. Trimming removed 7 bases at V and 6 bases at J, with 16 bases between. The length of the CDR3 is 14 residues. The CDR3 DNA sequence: TGTGCCAGCAAAACAGGGAATGAGGGTCAGCCCCAGCATTTT. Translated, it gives CASKTGNEGQPQHF.

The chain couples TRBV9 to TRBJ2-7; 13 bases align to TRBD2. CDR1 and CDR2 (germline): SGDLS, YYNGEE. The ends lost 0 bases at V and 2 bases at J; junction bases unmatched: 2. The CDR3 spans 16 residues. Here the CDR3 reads CASSVGGTSGAYEQYF. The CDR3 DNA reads TGTGCCAGCAGCGTAGGGGGGACTAGCGGGGCCTACGAGCAGTACTTC.